The 27 T cell receptor beta chains below come from one sample, sequenced in a study of CD8 T cells in ankylosing spondylitis. TCRdb reprocessed the 5' RACE reads with MiXCR, giving one entry per CDR3 protein. The sample contains 750,000 to 850,000 distinct CDR3 sequences, roughly 12% of which appear only once. Their target antigens are unknown. Study outcomes and limitations: A motif in TCR beta, a set of fewer than ten highly homologous variants, appeared characteristic of ankylosing spondylitis blood.

The sequenced sample consisted of blood, either unsorted or a sorted T cell fraction (not recorded which). The receptors come from a male donor with ankylosing spondylitis.

In this sample, this clonotype turned up many times. The J gene is TRBJ2-7, the V gene TRBV20-1, with 8 bases aligning to TRBD2. This CDR3 comprises 13 residues. Germline V gene sequence: CDR1 DFQATT, CDR2 SNEGSKA (reference sequence). The trim removed 4 bases at V and 7 bases at J, leaving 9 bases unmatched. The CDR3 DNA reads as TGCAGTGCTACTATCGGGGGGGAAGAAGAGCAGTACTTC. Protein product: CSATIGGEEEQYF.

This clonotype showed up many times. Germline is not matched at one junction end, which may reflect a read error. This chain connects TRBV4-3 to TRBJ2-7; no firm D call. CDR1 and CDR2 from the germline V gene are LGHNA and YSLEER. The CDR3 consists of 14 residues. The chain's CDR3 is CACSQGSSHYEQYF. CDR3 in DNA: TGCGCCTGCAGCCAAGGATCCTCTCATTACGAGCAGTACTTC.

The chain couples TRBV20-1 to TRBJ1-6; D gene unclear. Trimming removed 8 bases from V and 8 bases from J, with 19 bases in between. CDR1 is DFQATT and CDR2 is SNEGSKA in the germline V gene (reference sequence). This CDR3 region has 14 residues. CDR3 region: CSTRRPFGDSPLHF. CDR3 coding DNA: TGCAGTACGCGACGGCCGTTCGGGGATTCACCCCTCCACTTT.

This clonotype appeared many times. The V call is TRBV20-1, the J call TRBJ1-2, with D perhaps TRBD1 (5 bases). V was pared by 4 bases and J by 8 bases, with 17 bases between. Germline assignment: CDR1 DFQATT and CDR2 SNEGSKA (reference sequence). The CDR3 is 13 amino acids. The CDR3 loop is CSAMEGTIGGYTF. CDR3 bases: TGCAGTGCTATGGAAGGGACGATTGGAGGCTACACCTTC.

The J gene is TRBJ1-4, the V gene TRBV7-2; 7 bases line up with TRBD1. V shed 5 bases and J 3 bases; nucleotides not matched to a gene: 12. The CDR3 runs 17 residues. The germline V gene has CDR1 SGHTA and CDR2 FQGNSA. The CDR3 region has the DNA TGTGCCAGCAGCGTCGAAGCTTTACAGGGGCCTAATGAAAAACTGTTTTTT. The encoded protein is CASSVEALQGPNEKLFF.

The rearrangement joins TRBV28 to TRBJ2-3; 11 bases agree with TRBD2. V was clipped by 5 bases and J by 1 base; unmatched bases: 2. The CDR3 covers 15 residues. Per germline, CDR1 MDHEN and CDR2 SYDVKM. CDR3 in DNA: TGTGCCAGCAGTGCTAGCGGGGGGCGCACAGATACGCAGTATTTT. Protein: CASSASGGRTDTQYF.

The chain combines TRBV20-1 with TRBJ1-6, with D unclear. This CDR3 has 13 residues. Trimming cost V 4 bases and J 6 bases, with 10 bases left between them. Germline V gene lookup returns CDR1 DFQATT and CDR2 SNEGSKA (reference sequence). CDR3 in amino acids: CSAKTVGNSPLHF. The CDR3 bases are TGCAGTGCTAAGACGGTGGGTAATTCACCCCTCCACTTT.

In this sample, this clonotype turned up a few times. This sequence joins TRBV4-3 and TRBJ1-2, with no clear D. Germline V gene sequence: CDR1 LGHNA, CDR2 YSLEER. The CDR3 has 16 amino acids. V lost 0 bases and J 4 bases, leaving 15 bases between the germline ends. CDR3 amino acids: CASSQDLYENSYGYTF. The CDR3 nucleotides read TGCGCCAGCAGCCAAGACCTATATGAGAACAGCTATGGCTACACCTTC.

The table lists this clonotype with a few counts. The V and J genes are TRBV7-2 and TRBJ1-1; maybe TRBD1 (5 bases). There are 14 residues in the CDR3. Germline CDR1 is SGHTA and CDR2 is FQGNSA. The ends were cut back, 8 bases at V and 4 bases at J, with 17 bases in the middle. The CDR3 protein is CASVLRLGATEAFF. The CDR3 DNA reads as TGTGCCAGCGTACTTCGCCTAGGGGCCACTGAAGCTTTCTTT.

This clonotype was observed a handful of times. The chain has TRBV28 and TRBJ2-5, with TRBD1 matching over 7 bases. Looked up from germline, CDR1 is MDHEN and CDR2 is SYDVKM. V dropped 8 bases and J dropped 4; count of bases not matched to a gene: 10. This CDR3 comprises 14 residues. In DNA form, the CDR3 reads TGTGCCAGCGGAAAGGGGGCGCGAAGAGAGACCCAGTACTTC. Amino acid sequence: CASGKGARRETQYF. Using reference TRBV28 and TRBJ2-5 for the parts outside the CDR3, the full variable domain is DVKVTQSSRYLVKRTGEKVFLECVQDMDHENMFWYRQDPGLGLRLIYFSYDVKMKEKGDIPEGYSVSREKKERFSLILESASTNQTSMYLCASGKGARRETQYFGPGTRLLVL.

This clonotype was seen a few times. V usage is TRBV10-1 and J usage is TRBJ1-1, with D perhaps matching TRBD1 (5 bases). Germline assignment: CDR1 WNHNN and CDR2 SYGVQD (reference sequence). The CDR3 loop spans 13 amino acids. Trimming took off 7 bases at V and 1 base at J, with 10 bases between the two ends. The CDR3 region is CASKHRRNTEAFF. The CDR3 DNA follows: TGCGCCAGCAAACACAGGCGGAACACTGAAGCTTTCTTT.

The gene calls are TRBV14 and TRBJ2-3, with D perhaps TRBD2 (5 bases). Trimming removed 3 bases at V and 5 bases at J, with 9 bases between. Per the germline V gene, CDR1 is SGHDN and CDR2 is FVKESK. The CDR3 spans 13 residues. CDR3 nucleotide sequence: TGTGCCAGCAGCCAGGCCCGGGGAGATACGCAGTATTTT. This codes for CASSQARGDTQYF.

This chain joins TRBV20-1 and TRBJ2-7; D gene uncertain. Germline loops: CDR1 DFQATT, CDR2 SNEGSKA (reference sequence). Trimming pared 1 base from V and 5 bases from J, leaving 15 bases between. The CDR3 totals 14 residues. The CDR3 region has the DNA TGCAGTGCTAGAGTCCTGTATGGGGTCGACGAGCAGTACTTC. This encodes CSARVLYGVDEQYF.

This clonotype occurred a few times. The rearrangement joins TRBV9 to TRBJ1-5; perhaps TRBD1 as D (5 bases). Germline V gene lookup returns CDR1 SGDLS and CDR2 YYNGEE. V dropped 2 bases and J dropped 3 bases, with 6 bases sitting between them. The CDR3 contains 13 residues. CDR3 in amino acids: CASSVGHNQPQHF. The CDR3 coding sequence is TGTGCCAGCAGCGTGGGGCACAATCAGCCCCAGCATTTT.

V usage is TRBV28 and J usage is TRBJ2-7; perhaps TRBD1 as D (6 bases). CDR3 size: 14 residues. Germline lookup yields CDR1 MDHEN and CDR2 SYDVKM. Between the trimmed V and J ends, which lost 9 bases and 2 bases, there was a span of 17 bases. The chain's CDR3 is CASSIRQDPYEQYF. The CDR3 coding sequence is TGTGCCAGTTCTATAAGACAGGACCCCTACGAGCAGTACTTC.

The chain recombines TRBV5-6 with TRBJ1-2; the match to TRBD1 covers 8 bases. Germline trimming cut 4 bases from V and 5 bases from J; bases unmatched to any gene: 7. The CDR3 length is 14 residues. The V gene's germline CDR1 is SGHDT and CDR2 YYEEEE. The CDR3 DNA sequence: TGTGCCAGCAGCCCCTGGGACAGGACTTATGGCTACACCTTC. This encodes CASSPWDRTYGYTF.

The V and J genes are TRBV20-1 and TRBJ2-2; the match to TRBD1 covers 7 bases. The length of the CDR3 is 16 residues. V was pared by 0 bases and J by 1 base, with 5 bases of the junction left unmatched. In germline, CDR1 is DFQATT, CDR2 SNEGSKA (reference sequence). CDR3 sequence: CSARDSRTGNTGELFF. The CDR3 bases are TGCAGTGCTAGAGATTCCCGGACAGGGAACACCGGGGAGCTGTTTTTT.

This clonotype was picked up a small number of times. This sequence joins TRBV4-2 and TRBJ1-5; a possible D gene is TRBD1 (5 bases). Germline V gene data show CDR1 as LGHNA and CDR2 as YNFKEQ. The CDR3 is made up of 14 amino acids. Trimming stripped 1 base from V and 6 bases from J, with 10 bases between. The CDR3 sequence is CASSQGQTLQPQHF. The CDR3 DNA reads TGTGCCAGCAGCCAAGGACAGACACTTCAGCCCCAGCATTTT.

This CDR3 reads CASSSRTRQNEYTGELFF. CDR3 coding DNA: TGTGCCAGCAGTTCGAGGACTAGACAAAATGAGTACACCGGGGAGCTGTTTTTT. J is TRBJ2-2 and V is TRBV12-3 or TRBV12-4; TRBD2 matches at 7 bases. The length of the CDR3 is 18 residues. V was clipped by 4 bases and J by 3 bases; unmatched bases: 14.

This clonotype was recorded a few times. The chain is built from TRBV20-1 and TRBJ2-3; 12 positions agree with TRBD2. Germline V lookup: CDR1 DFQATT, CDR2 SNEGSKA (reference sequence). The CDR3 has 15 residues. Trimming took 3 bases from V and 2 from J; bases not matched to a gene: 3. DNA of the CDR3: TGCAGTGCTAGTCCTAGCGGGAGGGCCACAGATACGCAGTATTTT. This gives the protein CSASPSGRATDTQYF.

The J gene is TRBJ1-1, the V gene TRBV6-1, with TRBD1 identical over 7 bases. The CDR3 loop spans 15 amino acids. Germline CDR1 MNHNS, CDR2 SASEGT. V dropped 2 bases and J dropped 1; count of bases not matched to a gene: 4. The CDR3 nucleotides read TGTGCCAGCAGTGAACTCCGGACAGGGAACACTGAAGCTTTCTTT. This codes for CASSELRTGNTEAFF.

This clonotype turned up a few times. This chain uses TRBV20-1 with TRBJ2-2; TRBD2 matches 8 bases. The ends lost 3 bases at V and 0 bases at J; junction bases unmatched: 6. The CDR3 spans 16 residues. CDR1 and CDR2 from the germline V gene are DFQATT and SNEGSKA (reference sequence). CDR3: CSASGAGGANTGELFF. Here the CDR3 DNA reads TGCAGTGCTAGTGGGGCGGGGGGCGCGAACACCGGGGAGCTGTTTTTT.

The genes are TRBV4-2 and TRBJ2-2, with 9 bases fitting TRBD1. CDR3 size: 16 residues. Germline V CDR1 and CDR2: LGHNA, YNFKEQ. Trimming took 4 bases from V and 7 from J; bases not matched to a gene: 10. CDR3 sequence (DNA): TGTGCCAGCAGCCCTGGGGACAGGGAGGGTCACGGGGAGCTGTTTTTT. This sequence encodes CASSPGDREGHGELFF.

This clonotype was picked up many times. The chain joins TRBV18 to TRBJ2-5, with unresolved D. CDR3 length equals 14 residues. Trimming took off 0 bases at V and 2 bases at J, with 7 bases between the two ends. Germline CDR1 is KGHSH and CDR2 is LQKENI. The CDR3 is CASSPPEIQETQYF. In nucleotides, the CDR3 is TGTGCCAGCTCACCACCTGAGATTCAAGAGACCCAGTACTTC.

The sample holds a few counts of this clonotype. This chain links TRBV11-2 with TRBJ2-1; perhaps TRBD2 as D (6 bases). CDR3 length equals 14 residues. Deletions cut 8 bases from V and 3 bases from J, with 14 bases between. Germline V gene lookup returns CDR1 SGHAT and CDR2 FQNNGV. CDR3 nucleotide sequence: TGTGCCAGCCGGGGACTCCGAATCTACAATGAGCAGTTCTTC. Its translation is CASRGLRIYNEQFF. The variable domain in full, completed from reference TRBV11-2 and TRBJ2-1, reads EAGVAQSPRYKIIEKRQSVAFWCNPISGHATLYWYQQILGQGPKLLIQFQNNGVVDDSQLPKDRFSAERLKGVDSTLKIQPAKLEDSAVYLCASRGLRIYNEQFFGPGTRLTVL.

The chain employs TRBV7-2 and TRBJ1-2; 8 bases align to TRBD1. The CDR3 extends over 14 amino acids. Germline CDR1 SGHTA, CDR2 FQGNSA. The V and J ends lost 5 bases and 2 bases, in that order; junction bases with no gene match: 4. The CDR3 nucleotides are TGTGCCAGCAGCACACGGACAGGGAACTATGGCTACACCTTC. It specifies CASSTRTGNYGYTF.

At least ten counts were recorded for this clonotype. The CDR3 DNA reads TGCAGCGTTGGCAGGGGGCTGACGAACACTGAAGCTTTCTTT. It codes for CSVGRGLTNTEAFF. The chain links TRBV29-1 to TRBJ1-1, with 8 bases fitting TRBD1. Per the germline V gene, CDR1 is SQVTM and CDR2 is ANQGSEA. The CDR3 is made up of 14 amino acids. J was trimmed by 1 base and V by 4 bases; bases with no gene match: 5.